This TCR beta chain stems from a study of CD8+ T cells in alopecia areata. The authors extracted RNA and reverse transcribed it into cDNA as the sequencing template. Only in-frame clones appear in the TCRdb table, and some are missing; sequencing was by immunoSEQ multiplex PCR. Here the sample spans 150,000 or so clones, about three fifths being singletons. CDR1 is MGHDK and CDR2 is SYGVNS in the germline V gene. The CDR3 consists of 17 residues. V lost 1 base to trimming and J lost 6 bases, with 22 bases between them. This clone came up a few times. The sample's treatment: oral pan-JAK inhibitor, 5-10 mg twice daily.

The sequences come from CD4+ T cells sorted from blood, collected at week 4, from a patient treated with tofacitinib. The chain carries TRBV25-1 and TRBJ2-7, with D possibly being TRBD1 (5 bases). The origin of this receptor is a human donor with alopecia areata. This chain's CDR3 is CASSEWPRAGYPGEQYF. CDR3 DNA: TGTGCCAGCAGTGAATGGCCCAGGGCCGGGTACCCGGGCGAGCAGTACTTC.